Included here is one T cell receptor delta chain sequence, with context. The mismatch at residue 17 between this DNA's translation and the TCRdb protein of a much larger clone likely reflects a read error; the protein shown is translated from the DNA. The data stem from a study of γδ T cells in repeated Plasmodium falciparum infection. About the research overall: Sampling occurred at baseline, pre-infection for selected infections, and 21 days post-infection.

TCRdb called clones from the multiplex PCR reads again using CATT. The table has 90,000 to 95,000 delta-chain clones, 0.95% to 1% seen once. Gammadelta T cells were flow-sorted from PBMC into Vgamma9/Vdelta2+ and Vdelta2-negative populations for bulk analysis. The germline V gene has CDR1 TSWWSYY and CDR2 QGS. The CDR3 totals 20 residues. The sample was gamma-delta T cells from blood. This TCR was recovered from a pool of human donors (malaria-infected and uninfected, not separated). V usage is TRDV1 and J usage is TRDJ1, with 9 bases matching TRDD3. Since TCRdb gives no J gene, matching the DNA to germline was used here to assign it. The CDR3: CALGELTSWGICPYTDRLIF. The CDR3, as DNA: TGTGCTCTTGGGGAACTAACCTCTTGGGGGATATGCCCCTACACCGATAGACTCATCTTT.